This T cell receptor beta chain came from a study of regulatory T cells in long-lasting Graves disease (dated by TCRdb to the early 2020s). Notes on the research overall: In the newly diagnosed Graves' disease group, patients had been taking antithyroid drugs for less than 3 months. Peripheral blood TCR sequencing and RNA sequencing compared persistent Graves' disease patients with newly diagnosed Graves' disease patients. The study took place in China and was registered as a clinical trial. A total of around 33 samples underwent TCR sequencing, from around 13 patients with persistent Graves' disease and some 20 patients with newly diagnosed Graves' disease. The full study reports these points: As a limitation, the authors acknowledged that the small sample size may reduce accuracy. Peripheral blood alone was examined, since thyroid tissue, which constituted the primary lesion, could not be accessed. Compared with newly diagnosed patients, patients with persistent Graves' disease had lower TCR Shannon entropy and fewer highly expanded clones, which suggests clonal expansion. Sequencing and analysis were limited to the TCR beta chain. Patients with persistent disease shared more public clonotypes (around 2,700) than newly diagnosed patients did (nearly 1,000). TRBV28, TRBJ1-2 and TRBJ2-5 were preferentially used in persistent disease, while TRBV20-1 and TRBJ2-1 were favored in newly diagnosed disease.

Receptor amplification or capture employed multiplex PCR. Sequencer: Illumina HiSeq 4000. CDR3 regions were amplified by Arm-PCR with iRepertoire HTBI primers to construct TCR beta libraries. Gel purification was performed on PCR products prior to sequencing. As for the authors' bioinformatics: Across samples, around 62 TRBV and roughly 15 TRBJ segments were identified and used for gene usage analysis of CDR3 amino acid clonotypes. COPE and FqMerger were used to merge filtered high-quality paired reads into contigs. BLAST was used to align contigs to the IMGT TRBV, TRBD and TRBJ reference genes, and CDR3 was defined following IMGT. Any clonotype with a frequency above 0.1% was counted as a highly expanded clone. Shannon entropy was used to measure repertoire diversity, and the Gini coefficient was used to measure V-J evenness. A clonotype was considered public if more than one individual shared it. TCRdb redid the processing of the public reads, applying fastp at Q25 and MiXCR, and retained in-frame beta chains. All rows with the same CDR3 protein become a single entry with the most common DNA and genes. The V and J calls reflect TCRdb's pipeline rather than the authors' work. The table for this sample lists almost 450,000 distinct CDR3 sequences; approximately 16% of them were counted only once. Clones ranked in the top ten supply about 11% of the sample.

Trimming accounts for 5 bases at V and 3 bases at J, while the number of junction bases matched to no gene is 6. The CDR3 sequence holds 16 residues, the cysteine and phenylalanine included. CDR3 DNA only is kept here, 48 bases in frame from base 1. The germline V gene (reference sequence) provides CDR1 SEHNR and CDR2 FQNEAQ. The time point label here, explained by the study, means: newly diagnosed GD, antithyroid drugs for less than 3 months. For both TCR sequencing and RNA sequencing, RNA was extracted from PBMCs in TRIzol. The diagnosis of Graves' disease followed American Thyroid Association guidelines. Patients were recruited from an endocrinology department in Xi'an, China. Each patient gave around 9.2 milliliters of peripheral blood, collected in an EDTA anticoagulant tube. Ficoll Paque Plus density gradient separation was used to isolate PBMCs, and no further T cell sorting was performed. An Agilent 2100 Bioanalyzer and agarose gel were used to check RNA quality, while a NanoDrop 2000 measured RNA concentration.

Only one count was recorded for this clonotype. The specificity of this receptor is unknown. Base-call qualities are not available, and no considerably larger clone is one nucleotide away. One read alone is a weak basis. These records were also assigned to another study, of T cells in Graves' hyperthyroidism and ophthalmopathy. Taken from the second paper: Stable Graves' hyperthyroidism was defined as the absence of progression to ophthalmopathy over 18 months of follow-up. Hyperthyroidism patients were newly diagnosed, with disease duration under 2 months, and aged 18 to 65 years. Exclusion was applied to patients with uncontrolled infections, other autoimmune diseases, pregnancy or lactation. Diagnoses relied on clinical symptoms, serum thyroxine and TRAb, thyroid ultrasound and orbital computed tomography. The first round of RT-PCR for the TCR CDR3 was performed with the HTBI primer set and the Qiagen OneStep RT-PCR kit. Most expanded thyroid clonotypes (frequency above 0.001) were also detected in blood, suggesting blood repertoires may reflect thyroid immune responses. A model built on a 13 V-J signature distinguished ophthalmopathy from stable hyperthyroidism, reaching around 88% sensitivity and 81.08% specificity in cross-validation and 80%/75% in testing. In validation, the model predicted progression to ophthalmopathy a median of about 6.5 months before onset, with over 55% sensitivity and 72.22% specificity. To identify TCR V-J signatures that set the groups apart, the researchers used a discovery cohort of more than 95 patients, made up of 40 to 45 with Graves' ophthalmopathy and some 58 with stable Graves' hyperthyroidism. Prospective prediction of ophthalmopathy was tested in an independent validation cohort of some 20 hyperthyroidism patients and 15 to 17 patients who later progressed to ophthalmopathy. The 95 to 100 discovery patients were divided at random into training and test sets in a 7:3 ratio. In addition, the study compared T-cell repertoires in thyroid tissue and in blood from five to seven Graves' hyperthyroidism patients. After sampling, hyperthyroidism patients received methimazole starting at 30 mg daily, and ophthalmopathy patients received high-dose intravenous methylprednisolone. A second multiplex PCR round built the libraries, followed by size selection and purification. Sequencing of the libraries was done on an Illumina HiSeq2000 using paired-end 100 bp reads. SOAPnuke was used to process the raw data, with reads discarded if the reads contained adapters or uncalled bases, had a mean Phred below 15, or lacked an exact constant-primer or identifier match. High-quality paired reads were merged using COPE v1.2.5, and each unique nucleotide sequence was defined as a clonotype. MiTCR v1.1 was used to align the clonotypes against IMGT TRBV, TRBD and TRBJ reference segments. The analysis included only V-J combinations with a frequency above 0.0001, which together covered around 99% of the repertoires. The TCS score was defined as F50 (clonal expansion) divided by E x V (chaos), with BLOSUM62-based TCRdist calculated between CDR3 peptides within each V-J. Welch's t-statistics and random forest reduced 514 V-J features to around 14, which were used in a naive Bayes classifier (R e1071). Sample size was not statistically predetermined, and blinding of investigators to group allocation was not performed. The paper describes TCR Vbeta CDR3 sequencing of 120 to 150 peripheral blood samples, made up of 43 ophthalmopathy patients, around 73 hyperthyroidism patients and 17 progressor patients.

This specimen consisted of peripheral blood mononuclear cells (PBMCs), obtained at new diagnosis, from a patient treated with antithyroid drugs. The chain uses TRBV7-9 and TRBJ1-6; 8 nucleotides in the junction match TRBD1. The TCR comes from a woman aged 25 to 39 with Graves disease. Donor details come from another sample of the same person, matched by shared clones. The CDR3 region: CASSPTQGVYNSPLHF. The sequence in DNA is TGTGCCAGCAGCCCAACACAGGGGGTCTATAATTCACCCCTCCACTTT.